This TCR beta chain was documented in a study of T cells after yellow fever vaccination. Overall study results and limits: The presence of abundant clonotypes contaminating from the bulk population was possible in FACS-sorted repertoires.

This clonotype was seen ten or more times. Its antigen is as yet unknown. This CDR3 region has 15 residues. Trimming removed 6 bases at V and 1 base at J, with 15 bases between. Germline CDR1 MNHEY, CDR2 SVGAGI. Conversion of TCR transcripts into cDNA relied on 5'RACE template switching, which added a universal primer site and UMIs. From the 5' RACE reads, TCRdb called clonotypes with MiXCR, one entry per CDR3 protein. The table has some 240,000 distinct CDR3 sequences, over 3% seen once. The sample in question was PBMCs, obtained 15 days after the yellow fever booster vaccination. The chain employs TRBV6-5 and TRBJ1-1, with D possibly TRBD1 on 6 matching bases. This TCR derives from a man aged 18 to 29 who received the YFV17D yellow fever vaccine. The CDR3 loop reads CASSRQASGNTEAFF. The CDR3 DNA follows: TGTGCCAGCAGCCGACAGGCGTCGGGGAACACTGAAGCTTTCTTT.